The rows below give T cell receptor beta chains drawn from one sample of a study of blood T cell repertoires in COVID-19. The method was immunoSEQ multiplex PCR; TCRdb's version includes in-frame clones alone and lacks a portion of them. The data contain around 250,000 clones, more than 85% of them seen just once; the ten biggest clones take up approximately 1.5%. The material sequenced was PBMCs or T cells enriched from blood (not recorded which). The origin of the receptors is a woman in her 50s who had recovered from COVID-19. Both conserved end residues are part of each CDR3. Each record gives: J gene, D gene, V gene, clone size, CDR3 protein. A D gene is named only where the DNA matches it firmly. For some rows the clone size is stated as once, few or many, or as a class when expanded; others skip it.

>TRBJ2-5|NA|TRBV7-9|NA
CASTRDKPQETQYF
>TRBJ1-5|NA|TRBV12-3/TRBV12-4|NA
CASSLWGRQPQHF
>TRBJ1-2|NA|TRBV4-1|once
CASSLMGLGYGYTF
>TRBJ2-4|NA|TRBV6-5|NA
CASSRFEAKNIQYF
>TRBJ2-6|NA|TRBV21-1|NA
CASSKCPGSNSGANVLTF
>TRBJ1-2|TRBD1|TRBV28|NA
CASSLSGQGYGYTF
>TRBJ1-4|NA|TRBV30|NA
CAWSFRGGGNEKLFF
>TRBJ1-2|TRBD1|TRBV27|NA
CASSSPGQGHGYTF
>TRBJ1-1|NA|TRBV7-9|NA
CASSSANRQNTEAFF
>TRBJ2-1|TRBD2|TRBV6-2/TRBV6-3|NA
CASSPGTSGRGLSYNEQFF
>TRBJ1-2|NA|TRBV19|few
CASRSGQVINHGYTF
>TRBJ2-7|TRBD2|TRBV9|NA
CASSVDGGSNEQYF
>TRBJ2-5|NA|TRBV5-1|NA
CASSPLYQETQYF
>TRBJ2-1|NA|TRBV11-3|NA
CASSLDSGSSYNEQFF
>TRBJ2-7|NA|TRBV28|NA
CASVSSFGSYEQYF
>TRBJ1-4|NA|TRBV3-1/TRBV3-2|once
CASSLSGVGEKLFF
>TRBJ2-7|NA|TRBV2|NA
CASSADRTYEQYF
>TRBJ2-1|NA|TRBV27|NA
CASSNNQKVGEQFF
>TRBJ1-1|NA|TRBV5-4|NA
CASSNTATTEAFF
>TRBJ2-2|NA|TRBV5-8|NA
CASSPGNGELFF
>TRBJ2-1|TRBD2|TRBV2|NA
CASKPGLAGEQFF
>TRBJ2-1|NA|TRBV4-3|once
CASSQDAGGSYNEQFF
>TRBJ2-7|TRBD2|TRBV28|NA
CASSLRTSGSYEQYF
>TRBJ1-2|TRBD1|TRBV30|NA
CAWSVARGRFKGDGYTF
>TRBJ2-3|NA|TRBV4-1|NA
CASSLILARTTDTQYF
>TRBJ2-7|NA|TRBV5-1|NA
CASSLQASSYEQYF
>TRBJ1-6|NA|TRBV5-1|NA
CASSLAGSPDSLHF
>TRBJ2-1|NA|TRBV5-1|NA
CASSLRTYNEQFF
>TRBJ2-5|TRBD2|TRBV9|NA
CASSGGLAGVVETQYF
>TRBJ2-3|NA|TRBV7-3|NA
CASSSGTDTQYF
>TRBJ2-7|TRBD2|TRBV29-1|NA
CSVGTSYEQYF
>TRBJ1-2|TRBD1|TRBV28|NA
CASSLATGGAGGYTF
>TRBJ1-1|TRBD1|TRBV7-9|NA
CASSLTYLGTGAVNTEAFF
>TRBJ1-5|NA|TRBV6-5|NA
CASSYKGAGPPQHF
>TRBJ2-3|NA|TRBV19|NA
CASRMPGSTDTQYF
>TRBJ2-2|TRBD2|TRBV10-1|NA
CASSDRGLANTGELFF
>TRBJ2-4|NA|TRBV6-1|NA
CASSEYTSKNIQYF
>TRBJ1-3|NA|TRBV14|NA
CASSQAGTGNTIYF
>TRBJ2-7|TRBD2|TRBV6-8|NA
CASSYSTHSGRAHEQYF
>TRBJ2-7|TRBD1|TRBV6-5|NA
CASSPGQGKYEQYF
>TRBJ1-5|TRBD1|TRBV6-5|NA
CASSQTGEGQPQHF
>TRBJ1-6|NA|TRBV25-1|NA
CASSGRSSYNSPLHF
>TRBJ2-5|NA|TRBV27|NA
CASSSELMSQETQYF
>TRBJ1-6|NA|TRBV11-1|NA
CASSLQGGNSPLHF
>TRBJ1-2|NA|TRBV7-2|NA
CASSLVGGGGDYGYTF
>TRBJ2-1|TRBD1|TRBV7-9|NA
CASNPSPGGNNEQFF
>TRBJ1-6|NA|TRBV30|NA
CAWNGAGSYNSPLHF